This T cell receptor (beta chain) was retrieved from a study of blood T cell repertoires in COVID-19. This CDR3 has 12 residues. Looked up from germline, CDR1 is SGHNT and CDR2 is YYREEE (reference sequence). Trimming left V 0 bases short and J 7 bases short, with 7 bases between. This clone was recorded once. The repertoire was sequenced with immunoSEQ multiplex PCR; TCRdb's copy has only in-frame clones and lacks some. The table records roughly 360,000 clones, 75% to 90% of them present only once. The receptor's source is a woman aged 50 to 65 who had recovered from COVID-19. V gene TRBV5-4 combines with J gene TRBJ1-2; D not resolved. Input material: PBMCs or T cells enriched from blood (not recorded which). DNA of the CDR3: TGTGCCAGCAGCTTGGACGGGTCTGGCTACACCTTC. Its protein is CASSLDGSGYTF.